This entry lists 20 T cell receptor beta chains sequenced from one sample in a study of cytomegalovirus exposure and HLA in healthy donors (dated by TCRdb to 2016 to 2017). Library prep was done by the immunoSEQ multiplex PCR assay. For the multiplex PCR, a mixture combining 60 forward primers for TCR Vbeta segments and 13 reverse primers for TCR Jbeta segments was used. TCRdb holds this immuneACCESS table with in-frame rearrangements only. Some clones are missing; in checked studies, unresolved V genes explain under half, and the rest has no known cause. The sample table contains about 140,000 clones; only one count was recorded for roughly 77% of them. Together, the top ten hold 3.3% of the sample. The source material was PBMCs. The receptors shown here come from a man between 40 and 49 years old in good health and CMV-seronegative.

The chain carries TRBV7-3 and TRBJ2-1; 8 nucleotides line up with TRBD1. This CDR3 spans 14 amino acids. Unmatched junction bases numbered 8, after V lost 7 bases and J lost 6 bases. CDR1 and CDR2 from the germline V gene are SGHTA and FQGTGA. CDR3 in DNA: TGTGCCAGCATCCCCCCACAGGGGGGCAATGAGCAGTTCTTC. This translates into CASIPPQGGNEQFF.

V usage is TRBV4-1 and J usage is TRBJ1-2; the match to TRBD1 covers 9 bases. CDR1 MGHRA and CDR2 YSYEKL come from the germline V gene. The CDR3 extends over 17 amino acids. Trimming at V came to 6 bases and at J to 4 bases, leaving 15 bases not matched to a gene. Written as DNA, the CDR3 is TGCGCCAGCAGTCGAACAGGGGGCTACCAACTAATCTATGGCTACACCTTC. Its protein product is CASSRTGGYQLIYGYTF.

The V and J genes are TRBV19 and TRBJ1-5; TRBD1 aligns across 9 bases. The V gene's germline CDR1 is LNHDA and CDR2 SQIVND (reference sequence). V was clipped by 6 bases and J by 6 bases; unmatched bases: 6. The CDR3 is 14 amino acids. The CDR3 DNA reads TGTGCCAGTAGACACAGGGGGCTCAGTCAGCCCCAGCATTTT. As protein: CASRHRGLSQPQHF.

This clone has at least ten counts. The chain uses TRBV28 and TRBJ2-2; weak D call: TRBD1 (6 bases). Between the trimmed V and J ends, which lost 4 bases and 0 bases, there was a span of 15 bases. This CDR3 is 17 amino acids long. Germline lookup yields CDR1 MDHEN and CDR2 SYDVKM. The CDR3 loop reads CASSSLPTGTNTGELFF. The CDR3 bases are TGTGCCAGCAGTTCCCTCCCGACAGGAACGAACACCGGGGAGCTGTTTTTT. Full variable domain (rest looked up from reference TRBV28 and TRBJ2-2): DVKVTQSSRYLVKRTGEKVFLECVQDMDHENMFWYRQDPGLGLRLIYFSYDVKMKEKGDIPEGYSVSREKKERFSLILESASTNQTSMYLCASSSLPTGTNTGELFFGEGSRLTVL.

The chain uses TRBV4-1 and TRBJ1-2; unclear D gene. The CDR3 extends over 18 amino acids. Trimming took off 0 bases at V and 4 bases at J, with 21 bases between the two ends. CDR1 and CDR2 (germline): MGHRA, YSYEKL. CDR3 DNA: TGCGCCAGCAGCCAAGAAGGTGTGATGCGGGGAGGGAGCTATGGCTACACCTTC. It yields the protein CASSQEGVMRGGSYGYTF.

This chain connects TRBV6-1 to TRBJ2-5, with a tentative D call TRBD2 (8 bases). The ends were cut back, 5 bases at V and 4 bases at J, with 14 bases in the middle. Germline assignment: CDR1 MNHNS and CDR2 SASEGT. This CDR3 contains 14 residues. CDR3 DNA: TGTGCCAGCAGTAGGGGGCGGGGGGCAGAGACCCAGTACTTC. Encoded protein: CASSRGRGAETQYF.

This chain connects TRBV6-5 to TRBJ1-5; D uncertain. CDR3 length: 13 amino acids. Germline assignment: CDR1 MNHEY and CDR2 SVGAGI. The V gene lost 0 bases and the J gene lost 8 bases, with 8 bases spanning the gap. CDR3 nucleotides: TGTGCCAGCAGTTACTCGATGAGTGAGCCCCAGCATTTT. Translating gives CASSYSMSEPQHF.

V gene TRBV7-6 combines with J gene TRBJ1-2, with 10 bases fitting TRBD1. This CDR3 comprises 13 residues. The J segment lost 6 bases and the V segment lost 5 bases, leaving 3 bases of the junction unmatched. CDR1 SGHVS and CDR2 FNYEAQ come from the germline V gene. CDR3 nucleotides: TGTGCCAGCAGCCCGACAGGGGGCAATGGCTACACCTTC. Translation gives CASSPTGGNGYTF.

The chain couples TRBV27 to TRBJ2-1, with TRBD1 as a possible D gene (6 bases). This CDR3 region has 14 residues. Germline assignment: CDR1 MNHEY and CDR2 SMNVEV (reference sequence). V lost 3 bases and J 7 bases, leaving 13 bases between the germline ends. CDR3 region: CASSFWDNTNEQFF. CDR3 nucleotide sequence: TGTGCCAGCAGTTTCTGGGACAATACAAATGAGCAGTTCTTC.

The chain recombines TRBV9 with TRBJ2-3, with 9 bases that match TRBD2. J lost 6 bases, V lost 4 bases, and 12 bases had no gene match. Germline V gives CDR1 SGDLS, CDR2 YYNGEE. The CDR3 length is 16 residues. The CDR3 nucleotides read TGTGCCAGCAGCCCTTGGACTAGCGCCGGGGTGGATACGCAGTATTTT. Translated: CASSPWTSAGVDTQYF. Together with reference TRBV9 and TRBJ2-3, the CDR3 gives the full variable domain: DSGVTQTPKHLITATGQRVTLRCSPRSGDLSVYWYQQSLDQGLQFLIQYYNGEERAKGNILERFSAQQFPDLHSELNLSSLELGDSALYFCASSPWTSAGVDTQYFGPGTRLTVL.

The chain recombines TRBV7-2 with TRBJ1-5; D gene uncertain. With 5 bases removed from V and 6 bases from J, the gap between germline ends came to 17 bases. The length of the CDR3 is 15 residues. CDR1 is SGHTA and CDR2 is FQGNSA in the germline V gene. This CDR3 is CASSRGTRESQPQHF. CDR3 DNA sequence: TGTGCCAGCAGCCGAGGCACGAGGGAGAGTCAGCCCCAGCATTTT.

The chain recombines TRBV7-6 with TRBJ2-5; possibly TRBD1 for D (9 bases). The assigned J gene may be wrong: the sequence end matches TRBJ2-7 better. The CDR3 loop spans 16 amino acids. Germline V gives CDR1 SGHVS, CDR2 FNYEAQ. The DNA of the CDR3 is TGTGCCAGCAGCTCCACGGGAGGGACAGGGTCCTACGAGCAGTACTTC. It yields the protein CASSSTGGTGSYEQYF.

This sequence joins TRBV27 and TRBJ1-4, with 10 positions matching TRBD1. This CDR3 has 19 amino acids. The V segment lost 0 bases and the J segment 3 bases; nucleotides outside the gene matches: 10. Germline loops: CDR1 MNHEY, CDR2 SMNVEV (reference sequence). CDR3 loop: CASSLSPTTGGRANEKLFF. Here the CDR3 DNA reads TGTGCCAGCAGTTTATCCCCAACGACAGGGGGCCGCGCTAATGAAAAACTGTTTTTT.

This chain connects TRBV28 to TRBJ1-3; D not certain. Germline CDR1 MDHEN, CDR2 SYDVKM. Trimming shortened V by 5 bases and J by 8 bases, and 10 bases separated the two germline ends. This CDR3 comprises 12 residues. The CDR3 reads CASSPHPDTIYF. In DNA, the CDR3 is TGTGCCAGCAGTCCCCACCCGGACACCATATATTTT.

The chain joins TRBV6-1 to TRBJ1-5; D uncertain. Germline CDR1 reads MNHNS; CDR2 reads SASEGT. This CDR3 has 15 residues. V dropped 0 bases and J dropped 0 bases, with 6 bases sitting between them. The CDR3 spells CASSEANGSNQPQHF. CDR3 DNA sequence: TGTGCCAGCAGTGAAGCTAACGGTAGCAATCAGCCCCAGCATTTT.

In DNA form, the CDR3 reads TGCGCCAGCAGCACGCAACAGGGGCTCAGCACAGATACGCAGTATTTT. It is translated as CASSTQQGLSTDTQYF. The chain has TRBV5-1 and TRBJ2-3; 7 bases fit TRBD1. This CDR3 region has 16 residues. Germline-derived CDR1 and CDR2 are SGHRS and YFSETQ. After removal of 4 bases from V and 0 bases from J, the junction contained 8 bases not matched to a gene.

In its sample, this clone was seen once. V and J are TRBV2 and TRBJ2-3; 7 bases match TRBD2. The CDR3 runs to 15 residues. Germline trimming cut 6 bases from V and 2 bases from J; bases unmatched to any gene: 8. Germline CDR1 reads SNHLY; CDR2 reads FYNNEI. CDR3 in amino acids: CASRPWGGSTDTQYF. In DNA form, the CDR3 reads TGTGCCAGCAGGCCCTGGGGGGGTTCCACAGATACGCAGTATTTT.

The chain is built from TRBV4-2 and TRBJ1-3; D ambiguous. Germline V gives CDR1 LGHNA, CDR2 YNFKEQ. The CDR3 is 17 amino acids. Trimming took off 0 bases at V and 1 base at J, with 13 bases between the two ends. CDR3 residues: CASSQEVGGWSGNTIYF. Here the CDR3 DNA reads TGTGCCAGCAGCCAAGAGGTGGGAGGGTGGTCTGGAAACACCATATATTTT.

V usage is TRBV2 and J usage is TRBJ2-1; 15 bases align to TRBD2. From germline, CDR1 is SNHLY and CDR2 FYNNEI. This CDR3 is 17 amino acids long. V trimming: 2 bases; J trimming: 8 bases; junction bases outside the gene matches: 7. The CDR3 nucleotides read TGTGCCAGCAGTGAATCGGCCGGACTAGCGGGGGGGGATGAGCAGTTCTTC. Its protein is CASSESAGLAGGDEQFF.

The chain links TRBV11-2 to TRBJ2-1; 8 bases fit TRBD2. The trim removed 3 bases at V and 5 bases at J, leaving 9 bases unmatched. Germline assignment: CDR1 SGHAT and CDR2 FQNNGV. CDR3 length: 16 residues. CDR3 loop: CASSLSATSGNNEQFF. The CDR3 bases are TGTGCCAGCAGCTTGAGCGCCACTAGCGGAAACAATGAGCAGTTCTTC.